The 8 T cell receptor beta chains listed next were all sequenced from one sample in a study of T cells in tuberculosis. Some clones are missing from TCRdb's copy, which holds only in-frame ones; the method was immunoSEQ multiplex PCR. The sample lists roughly 32,000 clones, around 95% seen once, with 2% to 2.5% in the top ten. Sequencing used PBMCs. The source of these receptors is a donor under 30 with latent tuberculosis or without tuberculosis infection.

The gene calls are TRBV28 and TRBJ2-5; D remains ambiguous. Trimming removed 3 bases from V and 5 bases from J, with 13 bases in between. From germline, CDR1 is MDHEN and CDR2 SYDVKM. This CDR3 region has 14 residues. The CDR3 spells CASSFWQAKETQYF. CDR3 in DNA: TGTGCCAGCAGTTTCTGGCAGGCTAAGGAGACCCAGTACTTC.

The chain carries TRBV19 and TRBJ1-2, with a tentative D call TRBD1 (6 bases). The CDR3 extends over 13 amino acids. V lost 5 bases and J 4 bases, leaving 11 bases between the germline ends. Germline CDR1 and CDR2: LNHDA and SQIVND (reference sequence). The CDR3 sequence is CASSDGQIYGYTF. In DNA form, the CDR3 reads TGTGCCAGTAGTGATGGACAGATCTATGGCTACACCTTC. The full variable domain, with the rest looked up from reference TRBV19 and TRBJ1-2, is DGGITQSPKYLFRKEGQNVTLSCEQNLNHDAMYWYRQDPGQGLRLIYYSQIVNDFQKGDIAEGYSVSREKKESFPLTVTSAQKNPTAFYLCASSDGQIYGYTFGSGTRLTVV.

Here the CDR3 DNA reads TGTGCCAGCAGTGAAGGGACAGGGCTCGGAAACACCATATATTTT. Amino acid sequence: CASSEGTGLGNTIYF. The gene calls are TRBV6-1 and TRBJ1-3, with TRBD1 matching 8 bases. The trim removed 1 base at V and 4 bases at J, leaving 3 bases unmatched. Germline CDR1 is MNHNS and CDR2 is SASEGT. The CDR3 totals 15 residues.

The V and J genes are TRBV2 and TRBJ2-6, with D tentatively TRBD2 (6 bases). Germline V gives CDR1 SNHLY, CDR2 FYNNEI. The CDR3 extends over 15 amino acids. V lost 4 bases and J lost 1, with 8 bases in between. As DNA, the CDR3 is TGTGCCAGCAGTGGGGGGGAATCTGGGGCCAACGTCCTGACTTTC. Its protein product is CASSGGESGANVLTF.

Here the CDR3 reads CASSLQRGGEQYF. CDR3 bases: TGTGCCAGCAGCTTACAGCGGGGGGGAGAGCAGTACTTC. This chain links TRBV7-2 with TRBJ2-7; 10 bases align to TRBD2. CDR1 and CDR2 from the germline V gene are SGHTA and FQGNSA. The CDR3 consists of 13 residues. Germline trimming cut 2 bases from V and 7 bases from J; bases unmatched to any gene: 2.

The chain employs TRBV2 and TRBJ1-3, with TRBD1 matching 7 bases. The CDR3 consists of 17 residues. Germline loops: CDR1 SNHLY, CDR2 FYNNEI. The V segment lost 3 bases and the J segment 4 bases; nucleotides outside the gene matches: 12. The DNA of the CDR3 is TGTGCCAGCAGTGACCCCGGGACAGATCCGAGCGGAAACACCATATATTTT. Amino acid sequence: CASSDPGTDPSGNTIYF. Complete variable domain (other parts from reference TRBV2 and TRBJ1-3): EPEVTQTPSHQVTQMGQEVILRCVPISNHLYFYWYRQILGQKVEFLVSFYNNEISEKSEIFDDQFSVERPDGSNFTLKIRSTKLEDSAMYFCASSDPGTDPSGNTIYFGEGSWLTVV.

The J gene is TRBJ2-7, the V gene TRBV29-1, with TRBD1 matching over 7 bases. The CDR3 loop spans 14 amino acids. The V gene's germline CDR1 is SQVTM and CDR2 ANQGSEA. Trimming at V came to 3 bases and at J to 1 base, leaving 6 bases not matched to a gene. The CDR3 spells CSVEGTANSYEQYF. The CDR3 bases are TGCAGCGTTGAGGGGACAGCCAATTCCTACGAGCAGTACTTC.

The chain has TRBV5-5 and TRBJ1-2; D unresolved. With 2 bases removed from V and 2 bases from J, the gap between germline ends came to 7 bases. The CDR3 extends over 13 amino acids. Germline V lookup: CDR1 SGHKS, CDR2 YYEKEE (reference sequence). The DNA of the CDR3 is TGTGCCAGCAGCTTACGCGGGAACTATGGCTACACCTTC. Protein sequence: CASSLRGNYGYTF.